These 14 T cell receptor beta chains were sequenced from one sample in a study of early T cells in non-severe SARS-CoV-2 infection. Each CDR3 protein is one row after TCRdb ran MiXCR on the 5' RACE reads. Among over 60,000 distinct CDR3 sequences listed, roughly a tenth were seen once. Material for sequencing was whole blood. The receptors originated from an adult who was a healthcare worker with PCR-confirmed SARS-CoV-2 infection or an uninfected control (not recorded which).

This clonotype was seen more than once but under ten times. This sequence joins TRBV6-1 and TRBJ2-7; TRBD2 matches 7 bases. Germline lookup yields CDR1 MNHNS and CDR2 SASEGT. Trimming removed 2 bases from V and 1 base from J; junction bases left unmatched: 2. The CDR3 totals 14 residues. CDR3 coding DNA: TGTGCCAGCAGTGAACCTAGCGGATCCTACGAGCAGTACTTC. This sequence encodes CASSEPSGSYEQYF.

V gene TRBV27 combines with J gene TRBJ1-5; TRBD1 aligns across 7 bases. The ends lost 5 bases at V and 6 bases at J; junction bases unmatched: 10. Germline V lookup: CDR1 MNHEY, CDR2 SMNVEV (reference sequence). The CDR3 covers 15 residues. In DNA, the CDR3 is TGTGCCAGCAGTAAAGGGACAGATCCAAGTCAGCCCCAGCATTTT. Encoded protein: CASSKGTDPSQPQHF.

V usage is TRBV19 and J usage is TRBJ2-5; D gene uncertain. V was shortened by 10 bases and J by 2 bases, with 14 bases between the two germline ends. CDR1 is LNHDA, CDR2 SQIVND, per germline (reference sequence). The CDR3 spans 13 residues. This chain's CDR3 is CATRPGSQETQYF. In nucleotides, the CDR3 is TGTGCCACCCGGCCCGGTTCACAAGAGACCCAGTACTTC.

This clonotype was counted a few times. This chain connects TRBV7-2 to TRBJ1-5; 12 bases are a match to TRBD1. The V segment lost 5 bases and the J segment 7 bases; nucleotides outside the gene matches: 9. CDR1 is SGHTA and CDR2 is FQGNSA in the germline V gene. The CDR3 has 16 amino acids. CDR3 loop: CASSRPGQGAGQPQHF. The CDR3, as DNA: TGTGCCAGCAGCCGCCCGGGACAGGGGGCCGGGCAGCCCCAGCATTTT.

This clonotype was recorded at least ten times. V gene TRBV5-1 combines with J gene TRBJ2-7, with a tentative D call TRBD1 (5 bases). Germline V gives CDR1 SGHRS, CDR2 YFSETQ. CDR3 size: 14 residues. Trimming cost V 2 bases and J 0 bases, with 9 bases left between them. CDR3 protein: CASSLQDISYEQYF. DNA for the CDR3: TGCGCCAGCAGCTTACAGGACATCTCCTACGAGCAGTACTTC.

This clonotype appeared a few times. Written as DNA, the CDR3 is TGTGCCAGCAGCTCCATGGGTGCAGGGCGGGAAAGGGAGACCCAGTACTTC. Amino acids: CASSSMGAGRERETQYF. The chain links TRBV7-9 to TRBJ2-5; tentatively, D is TRBD2 (6 bases). Trimming removed 4 bases from V and 5 bases from J, with 23 bases in between. This CDR3 has 17 residues. CDR1 and CDR2 from the germline V gene are SEHNR and FQNEAQ (reference sequence).

This clonotype was picked up a small number of times. The chain uses TRBV20-1 and TRBJ2-1, with 11 positions matching TRBD2. The CDR3 is 16 amino acids. The germline gives CDR1 DFQATT, CDR2 SNEGSKA (reference sequence). The V gene end was trimmed by 4 bases and the J gene end by 0 bases; junction bases not matched to a gene: 5. This chain's CDR3 is CSAKASGGSSYNEQFF. DNA for the CDR3: TGCAGTGCTAAGGCTAGCGGGGGGAGCTCCTACAATGAGCAGTTCTTC.

This clonotype was counted many times. The V and J genes are TRBV4-1 and TRBJ2-1, with no clear D. V lost 8 bases, J lost 2 bases, and 13 bases lay in between. CDR3 length: 14 amino acids. The V gene's germline CDR1 is MGHRA and CDR2 YSYEKL. CDR3 sequence: CASPHLKAYNEQFF. The CDR3 region has the DNA TGCGCCAGCCCCCATCTCAAAGCCTACAATGAGCAGTTCTTC.

In its sample, this clonotype was seen a few times. J is TRBJ2-7 and V is TRBV9, with D uncertain. Germline values: CDR1 SGDLS, CDR2 YYNGEE. Trimming left V 0 bases short and J 4 bases short, with 11 bases between. The CDR3 extends over 14 amino acids. The CDR3: CASSVEKGGYEQYF. Written as DNA, the CDR3 is TGTGCCAGCAGCGTAGAGAAGGGCGGATACGAGCAGTACTTC.

Ten or more counts support this clonotype. This chain uses TRBV10-1 with TRBJ2-3; TRBD2 agrees at 14 bases. CDR1 WNHNN and CDR2 SYGVQD come from the germline V gene (reference sequence). V lost 10 bases to trimming and J lost 8 bases; unmatched junction nucleotides: 5. The CDR3 has 13 amino acids. The CDR3 is CATSGTSGSTQYF. The CDR3 nucleotides are TGCGCCACCTCCGGGACTAGCGGGAGTACGCAGTATTTT.

This clonotype has just a few counts. The rearrangement links TRBV29-1 to TRBJ1-2; unclear D gene. V was pared by 2 bases and J by 3 bases, with 16 bases between. Germline V gene lookup returns CDR1 SQVTM and CDR2 ANQGSEA. This CDR3 is built from 15 residues. This CDR3 reads CSVEPTPGEDYGYTF. In DNA, the CDR3 is TGCAGCGTTGAACCCACCCCGGGCGAGGACTATGGCTACACCTTC.

The sample holds a few counts of this clonotype. V and J are TRBV5-6 and TRBJ2-2; TRBD2 agrees at 10 bases. V lost 4 bases, J lost 2 bases, and 5 bases stayed unmatched. This CDR3 contains 16 residues. Germline assignment: CDR1 SGHDT and CDR2 YYEEEE. CDR3 region: CASSLTSGINTGELFF. DNA for the CDR3: TGTGCCAGCAGCCTAACTAGCGGGATTAACACCGGGGAGCTGTTTTTT.

This chain connects TRBV20-1 to TRBJ2-3; D tentatively fits TRBD1 or TRBD2 (5 bases each). The CDR3 runs to 14 residues. Deletions cut 3 bases from V and 2 bases from J, with 12 bases between. CDR1 is DFQATT and CDR2 is SNEGSKA in the germline V gene (reference sequence). The CDR3 DNA reads as TGCAGTGCTAGTAAGGGGAGTCTCACAGATACGCAGTATTTT. It yields the protein CSASKGSLTDTQYF.

The chain recombines TRBV6-1 with TRBJ1-5; D unresolved. V was cut by 8 bases and J by 2 bases, with 13 bases left in between. The germline V gene has CDR1 MNHNS and CDR2 SASEGT. The length of the CDR3 is 14 residues. CDR3 in DNA: TGTGCCAGCGTACCTTCGGTTGGCAATCAGCCCCAGCATTTT. The encoded protein is CASVPSVGNQPQHF.